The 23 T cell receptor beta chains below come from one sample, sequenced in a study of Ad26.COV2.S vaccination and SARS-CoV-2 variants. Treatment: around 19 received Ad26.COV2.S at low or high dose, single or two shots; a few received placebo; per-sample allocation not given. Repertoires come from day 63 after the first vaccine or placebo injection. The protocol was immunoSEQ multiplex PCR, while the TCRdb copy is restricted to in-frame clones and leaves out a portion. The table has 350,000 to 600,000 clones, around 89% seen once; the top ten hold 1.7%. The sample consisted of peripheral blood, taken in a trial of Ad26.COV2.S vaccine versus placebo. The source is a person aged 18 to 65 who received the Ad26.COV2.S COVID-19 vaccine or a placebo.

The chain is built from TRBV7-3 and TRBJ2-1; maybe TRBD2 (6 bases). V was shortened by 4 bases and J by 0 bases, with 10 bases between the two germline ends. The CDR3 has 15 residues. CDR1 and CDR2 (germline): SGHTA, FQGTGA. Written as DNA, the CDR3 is TGTGCCAGCAGCTCGGGACTTATCTCCTACAATGAGCAGTTCTTC. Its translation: CASSSGLISYNEQFF.

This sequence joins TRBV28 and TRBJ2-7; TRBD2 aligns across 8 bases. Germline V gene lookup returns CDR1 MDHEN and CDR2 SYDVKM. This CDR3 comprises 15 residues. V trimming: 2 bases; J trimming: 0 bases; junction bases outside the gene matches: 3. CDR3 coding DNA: TGTGCCAGCAGTTTAACTACTAGCGGCTCCTACGAGCAGTACTTC. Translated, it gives CASSLTTSGSYEQYF.

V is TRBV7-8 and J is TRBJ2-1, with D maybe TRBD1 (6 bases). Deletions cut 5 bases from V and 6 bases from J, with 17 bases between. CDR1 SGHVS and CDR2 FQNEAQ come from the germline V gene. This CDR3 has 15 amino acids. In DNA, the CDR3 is TGTGCCAGCAGCCCAGGGACAACGGGGAGCAATGAGCAGTTCTTC. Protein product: CASSPGTTGSNEQFF.

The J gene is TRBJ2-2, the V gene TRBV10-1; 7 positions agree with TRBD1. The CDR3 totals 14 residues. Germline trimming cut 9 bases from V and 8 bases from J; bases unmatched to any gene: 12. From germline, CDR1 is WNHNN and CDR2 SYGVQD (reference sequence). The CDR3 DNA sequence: TGCGCCAGTAACCCTGGACAGGTCACTGGGGAGCTGTTTTTT. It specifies CASNPGQVTGELFF.

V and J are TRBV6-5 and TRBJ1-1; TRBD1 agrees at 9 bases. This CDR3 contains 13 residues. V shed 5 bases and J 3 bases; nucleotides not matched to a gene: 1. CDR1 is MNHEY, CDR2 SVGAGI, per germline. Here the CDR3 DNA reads TGTGCCAGCAGTCGACAGGGGGACACTGAAGCTTTCTTT. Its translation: CASSRQGDTEAFF.

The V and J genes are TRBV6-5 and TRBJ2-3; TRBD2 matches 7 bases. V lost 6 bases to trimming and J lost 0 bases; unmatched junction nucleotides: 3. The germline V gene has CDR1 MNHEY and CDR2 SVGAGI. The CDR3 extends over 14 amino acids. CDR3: CASRFSGSTDTQYF. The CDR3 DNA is TGTGCCAGCAGGTTTAGCGGGAGCACAGATACGCAGTATTTT.

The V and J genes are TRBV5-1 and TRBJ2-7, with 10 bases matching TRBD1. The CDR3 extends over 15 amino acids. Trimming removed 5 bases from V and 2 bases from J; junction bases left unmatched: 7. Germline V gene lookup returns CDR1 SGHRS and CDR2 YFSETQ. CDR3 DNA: TGCGCCAGCAGGTGGACCGGGACAGGGGCCTACGAGCAGTACTTC. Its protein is CASRWTGTGAYEQYF.

As DNA, the CDR3 is TGTGCCAGCAGCGTCAGGACGACAGATACGCAGTATTTT. Protein product: CASSVRTTDTQYF. V usage is TRBV27 and J usage is TRBJ2-3; no firm D call. CDR1 MNHEY and CDR2 SMNVEV come from the germline V gene (reference sequence). This CDR3 has 13 amino acids. Trimming cost V 6 bases and J 3 bases, with 10 bases left between them.

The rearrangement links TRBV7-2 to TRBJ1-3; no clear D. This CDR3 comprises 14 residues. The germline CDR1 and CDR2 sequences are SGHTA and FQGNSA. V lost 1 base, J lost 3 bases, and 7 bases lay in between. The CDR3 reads CASSLDGYGNTIYF. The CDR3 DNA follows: TGTGCCAGCAGCTTAGACGGGTATGGAAACACCATATATTTT.

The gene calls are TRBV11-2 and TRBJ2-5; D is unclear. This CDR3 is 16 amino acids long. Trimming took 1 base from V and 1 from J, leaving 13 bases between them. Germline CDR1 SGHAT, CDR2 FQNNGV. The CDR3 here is CASSLVLQPVQETQYF. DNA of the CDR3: TGTGCCAGCAGCTTAGTCCTTCAGCCGGTCCAAGAGACCCAGTACTTC.

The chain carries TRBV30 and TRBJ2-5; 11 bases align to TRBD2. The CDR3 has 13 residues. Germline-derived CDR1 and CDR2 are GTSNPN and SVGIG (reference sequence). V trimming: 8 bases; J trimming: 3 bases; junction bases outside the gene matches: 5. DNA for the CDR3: TGTGCCCTGATAGCGGGGGGGAAAGAGACCCAGTACTTC. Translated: CALIAGGKETQYF.

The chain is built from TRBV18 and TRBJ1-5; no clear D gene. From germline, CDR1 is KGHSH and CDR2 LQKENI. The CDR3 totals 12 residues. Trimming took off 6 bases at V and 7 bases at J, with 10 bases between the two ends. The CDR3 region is CASSLPGQPQHF. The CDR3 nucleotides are TGTGCCAGCTCTCTCCCAGGCCAGCCCCAGCATTTT.

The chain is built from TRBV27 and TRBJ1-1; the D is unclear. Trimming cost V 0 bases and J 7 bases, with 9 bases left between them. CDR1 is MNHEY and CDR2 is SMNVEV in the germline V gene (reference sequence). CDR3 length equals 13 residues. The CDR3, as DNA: TGTGCCAGCAGTTTATCCCTGTACGGTGAAGCTTTCTTT. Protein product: CASSLSLYGEAFF.

The CDR3 DNA reads TGTGCCAGCAGCTTAGTTGCGACAGGGAACGCCAATACCGGGGAGCTGTTTTTT. It encodes CASSLVATGNANTGELFF. The gene calls are TRBV7-6 and TRBJ2-2; TRBD1 matches at 7 bases. CDR1 and CDR2 from the germline V gene are SGHVS and FNYEAQ. Unmatched junction bases numbered 13, after V lost 1 base and J lost 5 bases. The CDR3 is 18 amino acids.

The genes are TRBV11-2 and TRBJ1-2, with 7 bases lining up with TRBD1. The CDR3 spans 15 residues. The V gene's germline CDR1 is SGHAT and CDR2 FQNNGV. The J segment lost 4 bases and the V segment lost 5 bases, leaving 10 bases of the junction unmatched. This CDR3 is CASSHTNRDSYGYTF. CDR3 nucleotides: TGTGCCAGCAGCCATACTAATAGGGACAGCTATGGCTACACCTTC.

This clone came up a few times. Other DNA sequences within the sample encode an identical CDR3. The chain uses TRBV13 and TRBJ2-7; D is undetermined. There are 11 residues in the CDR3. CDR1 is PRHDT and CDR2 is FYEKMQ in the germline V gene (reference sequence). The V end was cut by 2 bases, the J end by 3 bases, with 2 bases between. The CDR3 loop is CASSLRYEQYF. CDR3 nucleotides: TGTGCCAGCAGCTTACGCTACGAGCAGTACTTC.

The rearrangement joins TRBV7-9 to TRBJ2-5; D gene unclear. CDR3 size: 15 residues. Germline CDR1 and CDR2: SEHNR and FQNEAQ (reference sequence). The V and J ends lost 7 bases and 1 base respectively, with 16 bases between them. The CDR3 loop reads CASNLVGGFQETQYF. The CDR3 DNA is TGTGCCAGCAACCTCGTCGGCGGTTTCCAAGAGACCCAGTACTTC.

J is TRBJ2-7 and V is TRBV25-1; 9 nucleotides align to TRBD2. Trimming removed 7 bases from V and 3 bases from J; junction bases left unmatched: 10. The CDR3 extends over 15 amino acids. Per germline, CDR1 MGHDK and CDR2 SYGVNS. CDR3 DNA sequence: TGTGCCAGCACCTCTATAGCGGGAGAAGGCTACGAGCAGTACTTC. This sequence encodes CASTSIAGEGYEQYF.

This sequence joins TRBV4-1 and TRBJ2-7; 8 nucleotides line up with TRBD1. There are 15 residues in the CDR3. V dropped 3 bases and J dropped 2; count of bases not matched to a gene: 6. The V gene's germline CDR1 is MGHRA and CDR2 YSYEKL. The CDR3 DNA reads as TGCGCCAGCAGCCACCTTGGGACAGGTCCCTACGAGCAGTACTTC. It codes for CASSHLGTGPYEQYF.

The CDR3 spells CASSHLGGANTGELFF. The CDR3 DNA reads as TGTGCCAGCAGCCATCTAGGGGGGGCGAACACCGGGGAGCTGTTTTTT. The J gene is TRBJ2-2, the V gene TRBV7-6, with TRBD2 as a possible D gene (7 bases). Germline lookup yields CDR1 SGHVS and CDR2 FNYEAQ. This CDR3 comprises 16 residues. V was cut by 5 bases and J by 0 bases, with 13 bases left in between.

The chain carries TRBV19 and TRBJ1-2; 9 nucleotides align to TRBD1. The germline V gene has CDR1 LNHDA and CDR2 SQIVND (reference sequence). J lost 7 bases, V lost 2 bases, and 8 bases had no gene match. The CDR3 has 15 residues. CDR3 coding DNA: TGTGCCAGTAGTATAAGAGGACAGGGGAGCGGTGGCTACACCTTC. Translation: CASSIRGQGSGGYTF.

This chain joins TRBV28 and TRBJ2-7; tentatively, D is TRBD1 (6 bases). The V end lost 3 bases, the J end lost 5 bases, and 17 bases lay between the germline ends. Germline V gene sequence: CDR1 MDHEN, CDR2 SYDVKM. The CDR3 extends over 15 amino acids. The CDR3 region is CASSFPDSALDEQYF. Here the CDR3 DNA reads TGTGCCAGCAGTTTTCCGGACAGCGCTTTGGACGAGCAGTACTTC.

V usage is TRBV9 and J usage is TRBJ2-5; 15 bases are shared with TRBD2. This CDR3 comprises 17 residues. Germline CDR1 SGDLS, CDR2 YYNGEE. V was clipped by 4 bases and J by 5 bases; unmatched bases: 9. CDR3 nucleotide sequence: TGTGCCAGCAGCACAGGACTAGCGGGAGGGCCGGGGGAGACCCAGTACTTC. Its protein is CASSTGLAGGPGETQYF.